The 24 T cell receptor beta chains presented below share a single source sample, sequenced in a study of blood T cell repertoires in COVID-19. Measured with immunoSEQ multiplex PCR; TCRdb has only the in-frame clones, and not every one. The sample contains roughly 360,000 clones, 80% to 85% of which appear only once. Sequences were obtained from PBMCs or T cells enriched from blood (not recorded which). The receptors derive from a woman between 45 and 60 years old who had recovered from COVID-19.

The gene calls are TRBV7-2 and TRBJ2-7, with D perhaps matching TRBD1 (6 bases). Trimming pared 2 bases from V and 1 base from J, leaving 12 bases between. CDR1 and CDR2 (germline): SGHTA, FQGNSA. The CDR3 runs 15 residues. CDR3 nucleotides: TGTGCCAGCAGCTTAACACCAGGGACATCCTACGAGCAGTACTTC. It codes for CASSLTPGTSYEQYF.

V is TRBV9 and J is TRBJ2-5; the match to TRBD1 covers 8 bases. Losses at the gene ends were 4 bases for V and 5 bases for J; bases not matched to a gene: 19. The CDR3 length is 18 residues. Germline V gene data show CDR1 as SGDLS and CDR2 as YYNGEE. The CDR3 DNA reads as TGTGCCAGCAGCCCCTACGGCGGGGCAGGGGGCATGGGGGAGACCCAGTACTTC. Translation: CASSPYGGAGGMGETQYF. Complete variable domain (other parts from reference TRBV9 and TRBJ2-5): DSGVTQTPKHLITATGQRVTLRCSPRSGDLSVYWYQQSLDQGLQFLIQYYNGEERAKGNILERFSAQQFPDLHSELNLSSLELGDSALYFCASSPYGGAGGMGETQYFGPGTRLLVL.

This sequence joins TRBV18 and TRBJ1-2; no clear D. The V gene lost 1 base and the J gene lost 0 bases, with 9 bases spanning the gap. Germline CDR1 and CDR2: KGHSH and LQKENI. The CDR3 loop spans 15 amino acids. CDR3 nucleotide sequence: TGTGCCAGCTCACCACTACGGGATACTAACTATGGCTACACCTTC. It is translated as CASSPLRDTNYGYTF.

The CDR3 loop reads CASSRQGLPNEKLFF. Written as DNA, the CDR3 is TGTGCCAGCAGTCGACAGGGTTTACCTAATGAAAAACTGTTTTTT. The genes are TRBV6-2 or TRBV6-3 and TRBJ1-4; 7 positions match TRBD1. There are 15 residues in the CDR3. Germline V CDR1 and CDR2: MNHEY, SVGEGT. V was pared by 5 bases and J by 3 bases, with 6 bases of the junction left unmatched.

This clone was counted once. V gene TRBV30 combines with J gene TRBJ1-1; no clear D. Germline assignment: CDR1 GTSNPN and CDR2 SVGIG (reference sequence). There are 15 residues in the CDR3. V dropped 1 base and J dropped 2 bases, with 14 bases sitting between them. As DNA, the CDR3 is TGTGCCTGGAGTGCAAAATCGGTGACAAACACTGAAGCTTTCTTT. Residues: CAWSAKSVTNTEAFF.

This clone was seen only a few times. The chain combines TRBV5-1 with TRBJ2-7, with TRBD1 as a possible D gene (6 bases). Per the germline V gene, CDR1 is SGHRS and CDR2 is YFSETQ. With 7 bases removed from V and 3 bases from J, the gap between germline ends came to 23 bases. The CDR3 contains 16 residues. Here the CDR3 reads CASGPAGWGQSYEQYF. In DNA form, the CDR3 reads TGCGCCAGCGGCCCCGCGGGTTGGGGACAAAGCTACGAGCAGTACTTC.

The chain combines TRBV9 with TRBJ2-1; the D gene is possibly TRBD2 (5 bases). The CDR3 loop spans 14 amino acids. The germline gives CDR1 SGDLS, CDR2 YYNGEE. V lost 2 bases and J lost 8, with 14 bases in between. For the CDR3, the DNA is TGTGCCAGCAGCGTCCGAGGAGGAGGCGATGAGCAGTTCTTC. It is translated as CASSVRGGGDEQFF.

The chain recombines TRBV6-5 with TRBJ1-4; TRBD1 matches 11 bases. CDR1 and CDR2 from the germline V gene are MNHEY and SVGAGI. Trimming cost V 4 bases and J 7 bases; bases outside gene matches: 2. The CDR3 loop spans 14 amino acids. The CDR3 spells CASSWTGGREKLFF. The CDR3 region has the DNA TGTGCCAGCAGTTGGACAGGGGGCCGTGAAAAACTGTTTTTT.

This clone has only one observation. The chain combines TRBV6-2 or TRBV6-3 with TRBJ1-1, with 9 nucleotides matching TRBD1. The CDR3 has 15 residues. V shed 0 bases and J 5 bases; nucleotides not matched to a gene: 4. Per the germline V gene, CDR1 is MNHEY and CDR2 is SVGEGT. The CDR3 reads CASSYSTGGGTEAFF. The CDR3, as DNA: TGTGCCAGCAGTTACTCGACAGGGGGAGGGACTGAAGCTTTCTTT.

The chain links TRBV4-3 to TRBJ2-2; no clear D. CDR3 length: 15 residues. V dropped 0 bases and J dropped 8 bases, with 13 bases sitting between them. The germline CDR1 and CDR2 sequences are LGHNA and YSLEER. Here the CDR3 reads CASSQDRIAGGELFF. CDR3 coding DNA: TGCGCCAGCAGCCAAGATAGGATAGCCGGGGGGGAGCTGTTTTTT.

The chain joins TRBV15 to TRBJ1-1; 7 bases are shared with TRBD1. Per the germline V gene, CDR1 is LNHNV and CDR2 is YYDKDF (reference sequence). The CDR3 contains 15 residues. V lost 3 bases to trimming and J lost 4 bases; unmatched junction nucleotides: 8. This CDR3 is CATSSLYRGLTEAFF. The DNA of the CDR3 is TGTGCCACCAGCAGTTTGTACAGGGGACTCACTGAAGCTTTCTTT.

The rearrangement joins TRBV27 to TRBJ1-2, with 8 nucleotides matching TRBD1. Germline-derived CDR1 and CDR2 are MNHEY and SMNVEV (reference sequence). The CDR3 covers 15 residues. With 4 bases clipped from V and 1 base from J, the junction kept 5 bases outside the gene matches. The DNA for the CDR3 is TGTGCCAGCAGTTCTGGGACAGGCCGTAACTATGGCTACACCTTC. Its protein product is CASSSGTGRNYGYTF.

The V call is TRBV5-8, the J call TRBJ2-2, with 8 nucleotides matching TRBD1. The CDR3 covers 13 residues. Germline V gene data show CDR1 as SGHTS and CDR2 as YDEGEE. V gave up 5 bases and J gave up 7 bases; unmatched junction bases: 4. In nucleotides, the CDR3 is TGTGCCAGCAGTCTGACAGGGGTCGGGGAGCTGTTTTTT. Translated: CASSLTGVGELFF.

The chain carries TRBV6-2 or TRBV6-3 and TRBJ1-1, with D perhaps TRBD1 (5 bases). This CDR3 spans 16 amino acids. The V end was cut by 6 bases, the J end by 0 bases, with 17 bases between. CDR1 is MNHEY, CDR2 SVGEGT, per germline. The CDR3 region is CASSTGHRFMNTEAFF. Here the CDR3 DNA reads TGTGCCAGCAGCACCGGACACAGGTTCATGAACACTGAAGCTTTCTTT.

The chain carries TRBV20-1 and TRBJ1-3; D is unresolved. Germline values: CDR1 DFQATT, CDR2 SNEGSKA (reference sequence). The ends were cut back, 3 bases at V and 2 bases at J, with 26 bases in the middle. The CDR3 contains 19 residues. CDR3 sequence reads: CSASSVSRSSAFTGNTIYF. CDR3 DNA sequence: TGCAGTGCTAGTTCGGTCAGCCGGAGTTCTGCGTTTACTGGAAACACCATATATTTT.

In regard to this clone: The identical CDR3 is also encoded by other nucleotide sequences in the sample. The rearrangement joins TRBV9 to TRBJ2-3; D is possibly TRBD2 (5 bases). CDR1 is SGDLS and CDR2 is YYNGEE in the germline V gene. The CDR3 is 14 residues long. With 0 bases removed from V and 2 bases from J, the gap between germline ends came to 7 bases. CDR3 nucleotides: TGTGCCAGCAGCGTAGCCGGGGTCACAGATACGCAGTATTTT. It is translated as CASSVAGVTDTQYF. Looking up the rest from reference TRBV9 and TRBJ2-3 gives the full variable domain: DSGVTQTPKHLITATGQRVTLRCSPRSGDLSVYWYQQSLDQGLQFLIQYYNGEERAKGNILERFSAQQFPDLHSELNLSSLELGDSALYFCASSVAGVTDTQYFGPGTRLTVL.

The gene calls are TRBV27 and TRBJ1-5; possibly TRBD1 for D (6 bases). V shed 5 bases and J shed 1 base, with 15 bases lying between them. The germline V gene encodes CDR1 MNHEY and CDR2 SMNVEV (reference sequence). The length of the CDR3 is 16 residues. Written as DNA, the CDR3 is TGTGCCAGCAGTCCAACAGGGACCCTGAGCAATCAGCCCCAGCATTTT. As protein: CASSPTGTLSNQPQHF.

The V call is TRBV15, the J call TRBJ1-5; D is possibly TRBD1 (6 bases). Trimming removed 0 bases at V and 4 bases at J, with 13 bases between. The CDR3 consists of 16 residues. Per germline, CDR1 LNHNV and CDR2 YYDKDF (reference sequence). CDR3 DNA sequence: TGTGCCACCAGCAGAGATTTAGGGGGACCAAATCAGCCCCAGCATTTT. The encoded protein is CATSRDLGGPNQPQHF.

The V call is TRBV6-1, the J call TRBJ2-7; a weak D match, TRBD2 (7 bases). Germline V CDR1 and CDR2: MNHNS, SASEGT. This CDR3 region has 16 residues. V was pared by 4 bases and J by 6 bases, with 22 bases between. CDR3: CASSARGASFTGEQYF. The CDR3 nucleotides are TGTGCCAGCAGTGCTCGGGGGGCGTCATTTACCGGCGAGCAGTACTTC.

This clone was counted at least ten times. The same CDR3 arises from other DNA sequences in this sample as well. The rearrangement joins TRBV29-1 to TRBJ1-1; 8 nucleotides line up with TRBD1. V shed 6 bases and J 1 base; nucleotides not matched to a gene: 4. Germline-derived CDR1 and CDR2 are SQVTM and ANQGSEA. This CDR3 is 13 amino acids long. CDR3 region: CSVGGQGNTEAFF. The CDR3 coding sequence is TGCAGCGTCGGAGGACAGGGGAACACTGAAGCTTTCTTT.

The CDR3 sequence: CASRNGRVGELFF. The CDR3 nucleotides read TGTGCCAGCAGAAACGGGAGGGTCGGGGAGCTGTTTTTT. The chain uses TRBV28 and TRBJ2-2, with TRBD2 identical over 8 bases. CDR3 length: 13 amino acids. The germline CDR1 and CDR2 sequences are MDHEN and SYDVKM. With V trimmed by 6 bases and J by 7 bases, 4 bases remained unmatched. Based on the CDR3 plus reference TRBV28 and TRBJ2-2, the full variable domain is DVKVTQSSRYLVKRTGEKVFLECVQDMDHENMFWYRQDPGLGLRLIYFSYDVKMKEKGDIPEGYSVSREKKERFSLILESASTNQTSMYLCASRNGRVGELFFGEGSRLTVL.

This chain links TRBV3-1 (or the pseudogene TRBV3-2) with TRBJ2-7, with TRBD2 matching 14 bases. Trimming at V came to 4 bases and at J to 7 bases, leaving 6 bases not matched to a gene. The CDR3 sequence is 15 residues long. Germline lookup yields CDR1 LGHDT and CDR2 YNNKEL (reference sequence). The CDR3 loop reads CASSPWTSGGKEQYF. CDR3 DNA: TGTGCCAGCAGCCCCTGGACTAGCGGGGGGAAAGAGCAGTACTTC.

J is TRBJ1-2 and V is TRBV6-2 or TRBV6-3; D perhaps matches TRBD1 (6 bases). The CDR3 spans 15 residues. CDR1 and CDR2 from the germline V gene are MNHEY and SVGEGT. Deletions cut 4 bases from V and 2 bases from J, with 14 bases between. The CDR3 sequence is CASSSIKGQNYGYTF. The CDR3 bases are TGTGCCAGCAGTTCGATCAAAGGACAGAACTATGGCTACACCTTC.

The chain is built from TRBV11-2 and TRBJ1-4; 11 bases map to TRBD1. In germline, CDR1 is SGHAT, CDR2 FQNNGV. The CDR3 is 14 amino acids. Trimming cost V 6 bases and J 7 bases; bases outside gene matches: 4. The chain's CDR3 is CASRRTGGTEKLFF. In DNA, the CDR3 is TGTGCCAGCAGGCGGACAGGGGGCACTGAAAAACTGTTTTTT. Full variable domain (remainder filled in from reference TRBV11-2 and TRBJ1-4): EAGVAQSPRYKIIEKRQSVAFWCNPISGHATLYWYQQILGQGPKLLIQFQNNGVVDDSQLPKDRFSAERLKGVDSTLKIQPAKLEDSAVYLCASRRTGGTEKLFFGSGTQLSVL.